The 18 T cell receptor beta chains in this list originate from one sample, sequenced in a study of OX40 agonist ivuxolimab in advanced cancers. The table came from immunoSEQ multiplex PCR; TCRdb's copy has only in-frame clones and leaves some out. The sample holds under 85,000 clones; more than 75% are singletons and the top ten take approximately 0.43%. The sequencing here drew on CD4+ or CD8+ T cells sorted from blood, taken in a trial of the OX40 agonist ivuxolimab. The receptors derive from an adult with an advanced solid tumor such as melanoma, head and neck, liver or kidney cancer.

This chain links TRBV10-3 with TRBJ1-2; D remains ambiguous. With 3 bases removed from V and 4 bases from J, the gap between germline ends came to 9 bases. The CDR3 is 13 residues long. CDR1 and CDR2 (germline): ENHRY, SYGVKD. CDR3 sequence reads: CAISDGGSYGYTF. Here the CDR3 DNA reads TGTGCCATCAGTGATGGCGGATCCTATGGCTACACCTTC.

The rearrangement uses TRBV27 and TRBJ1-3; tentative D call: TRBD1 (6 bases). The V and J ends lost 5 bases and 0 bases respectively, with 17 bases between them. This CDR3 has 17 amino acids. Germline V gene sequence: CDR1 MNHEY, CDR2 SMNVEV (reference sequence). In DNA form, the CDR3 reads TGTGCCAGCAGTGCCCGGGTGGACAGAGTCTCTGGAAACACCATATATTTT. Its translation: CASSARVDRVSGNTIYF.

This clone appeared a few times. The CDR3 DNA reads as TGCAGCGTTAGACGTATTGATGGCTACACCTTC. This translates into CSVRRIDGYTF. This sequence joins TRBV29-1 and TRBJ1-2; D is unresolved. V lost 5 bases, J lost 6 bases, and 10 bases lay in between. CDR1 SQVTM and CDR2 ANQGSEA come from the germline V gene. The length of the CDR3 is 11 residues.

This chain joins TRBV2 and TRBJ2-7; D may correspond to TRBD1 or TRBD2 (6 bases each). The V gene lost 6 bases and the J gene lost 8 bases, with 26 bases spanning the gap. The CDR3 is 16 residues long. Germline V gene sequence: CDR1 SNHLY, CDR2 FYNNEI. The CDR3 DNA reads TGTGCCAGCAGCCCCGAAGGGGGGTTCTACGTTAACAAGCAGTACTTC. Its translation: CASSPEGGFYVNKQYF.

The chain recombines TRBV5-1 with TRBJ1-1; possible D gene TRBD1, 6 bases. Trimming left V 4 bases short and J 7 bases short, with 14 bases between. This CDR3 is built from 13 residues. Germline CDR1 is SGHRS and CDR2 is YFSETQ. CDR3 bases: TGCGCCAGCAGCGGCGGCCAGGGGATTGAAGCTTTCTTT. Translating gives CASSGGQGIEAFF. Looking up the rest from reference TRBV5-1 and TRBJ1-1 gives the full variable domain: KAGVTQTPRYLIKTRGQQVTLSCSPISGHRSVSWYQQTPGQGLQFLFEYFSETQRNKGNFPGRFSGRQFSNSRSEMNVSTLELGDSALYLCASSGGQGIEAFFGQGTRLTVV.

The chain links TRBV18 to TRBJ2-3; D gene ambiguous. Germline V CDR1 and CDR2: KGHSH, LQKENI. V was shortened by 3 bases and J by 4 bases, with 8 bases between the two germline ends. This CDR3 region has 13 residues. The CDR3 region has the DNA TGTGCCAGCTCACCGCGAAGGCCAGATACGCAGTATTTT. Translated, it gives CASSPRRPDTQYF.

Remarks on this clone: This CDR3 is also generated by other DNA sequences in the sample. This rearrangement joins TRBV7-2 to TRBJ1-1; D uncertain. Germline V gene lookup returns CDR1 SGHTA and CDR2 FQGNSA. The V gene lost 2 bases and the J gene lost 1 base, with 5 bases spanning the gap. CDR3 length: 13 residues. The CDR3 DNA sequence: TGTGCCAGCAGCTTACAAGGGAACACTGAAGCTTTCTTT. Translating it yields CASSLQGNTEAFF.

The count of this clone is one. This sequence joins TRBV11-2 and TRBJ1-1; 7 positions agree with TRBD1. The germline V gene has CDR1 SGHAT and CDR2 FQNNGV. J gave up 7 bases and V 6 bases, and 11 bases lay outside the gene matches. This CDR3 spans 14 amino acids. CDR3 DNA sequence: TGTGCCAGCAGAATGCAAGCTGGGGACAGTGAAGCTTTCTTT. It translates to CASRMQAGDSEAFF.

Details on this clone: This CDR3 fails to terminate in the conserved phenylalanine or tryptophan, so it likely reflects a read error. The chain recombines TRBV5-5 with TRBJ1-6; D possibly corresponds to TRBD1 (5 bases). Germline lookup yields CDR1 SGHKS and CDR2 YYEKEE (reference sequence). V lost 2 bases to trimming and J lost 9 bases, with 18 bases between them. The CDR3 has 16 amino acids. CDR3 in DNA: TGTGCCAGCAGCTTTCTATCGGGGCAACGTAGTTCACCCCTCCACCTT. As protein: CASSFLSGQRSSPLHL.

The gene calls are TRBV5-4 and TRBJ1-2; 9 nucleotides align to TRBD1. Germline trimming cut 2 bases from V and 7 bases from J; bases unmatched to any gene: 6. The CDR3 contains 14 residues. Germline CDR1 SGHNT, CDR2 YYREEE (reference sequence). In DNA form, the CDR3 reads TGTGCCAGCAGCTTACCCACAGGGGGCTCTGGCTACACCTTC. Protein product: CASSLPTGGSGYTF.

The J gene is TRBJ2-3, the V gene TRBV4-2; maybe TRBD2 (6 bases). The CDR3 has 17 amino acids. Germline V gene data show CDR1 as LGHNA and CDR2 as YNFKEQ. Trimming removed 3 bases at V and 2 bases at J, with 18 bases between. CDR3 sequence reads: CASSQTGGAANTDTQYF. The CDR3 coding sequence is TGTGCCAGCAGCCAGACCGGCGGGGCGGCCAACACAGATACGCAGTATTTT.

This chain joins TRBV5-1 and TRBJ1-2, with D unclear. This CDR3 region has 13 residues. The germline CDR1 and CDR2 sequences are SGHRS and YFSETQ. V lost 7 bases to trimming and J lost 6 bases, with 16 bases between them. The CDR3 protein is CASANSDLDGYTF. The DNA of the CDR3 is TGCGCCAGCGCAAATTCGGACCTCGATGGCTACACCTTC. Full variable domain (missing parts from reference TRBV5-1 and TRBJ1-2): KAGVTQTPRYLIKTRGQQVTLSCSPISGHRSVSWYQQTPGQGLQFLFEYFSETQRNKGNFPGRFSGRQFSNSRSEMNVSTLELGDSALYLCASANSDLDGYTFGSGTRLTVV.

The rearrangement uses TRBV5-1 and TRBJ1-1; a possible D gene is TRBD1 (5 bases). The CDR3 covers 12 residues. Trimming pared 10 bases from V and 1 base from J, leaving 11 bases between. Germline V gene data show CDR1 as SGHRS and CDR2 as YFSETQ. CDR3 coding DNA: TGCGCCTGTAGACAGTCGAACACTGAAGCTTTCTTT. Its translation is CACRQSNTEAFF.

This chain joins TRBV18 and TRBJ2-7, with TRBD1 matching over 9 bases. The CDR3 has 15 amino acids. Germline V gives CDR1 KGHSH, CDR2 LQKENI. With 2 bases clipped from V and 2 bases from J, the junction kept 4 bases outside the gene matches. CDR3 in amino acids: CASSPGTGGTYEQYF. The CDR3 bases are TGTGCCAGCTCACCAGGCACAGGGGGCACCTACGAGCAGTACTTC.

The rearrangement links TRBV28 to TRBJ1-1, with D possibly being TRBD1 (5 bases). The germline V gene has CDR1 MDHEN and CDR2 SYDVKM. Trimming removed 10 bases at V and 5 bases at J, with 17 bases between. The CDR3 extends over 13 amino acids. The CDR3 spells CATPGTFGTEAFF. CDR3 DNA sequence: TGTGCCACCCCGGGGACCTTCGGGACTGAAGCTTTCTTT.

J is TRBJ2-7 and V is TRBV6-5; 10 bases are a match to TRBD1. The ends lost 2 bases at V and 0 bases at J; junction bases unmatched: 4. Germline values: CDR1 MNHEY, CDR2 SVGAGI. This CDR3 is built from 16 residues. The CDR3, as DNA: TGTGCCAGCAGTTACCCCCGGACAGGGGGCTCCTACGAGCAGTACTTC. This sequence encodes CASSYPRTGGSYEQYF.

This clone showed up just once. CDR3 bases: TGTGCCAGCAGCTTAGGGAGACAGGCAACTAATGAAAAACTGTTTTTT. It yields the protein CASSLGRQATNEKLFF. The rearrangement links TRBV7-9 to TRBJ1-4, with D maybe TRBD1 (6 bases). The CDR3 runs to 16 residues. V was pared by 1 base and J by 0 bases, with 9 bases between. CDR1 and CDR2 (germline): SEHNR, FQNEAQ (reference sequence). The full variable domain, rest sourced from reference TRBV7-9 and TRBJ1-4, is DTGVSQNPRHKITKRGQNVTFRCDPISEHNRLYWYRQTLGQGPEFLTYFQNEAQLEKSRLLSDRFSAERPKGSFSTLEIQRTEQGDSAMYLCASSLGRQATNEKLFFGSGTQLSVL.

The chain joins TRBV6-5 to TRBJ2-7; D perhaps matches TRBD2 (6 bases). CDR3 length: 12 amino acids. From germline, CDR1 is MNHEY and CDR2 SVGAGI. V was trimmed by 4 bases and J by 9 bases, leaving 13 bases between them. DNA of the CDR3: TGTGCCAGCAGTTCCGGGAGAGGTTGGCAGTACTTC. Protein sequence: CASSSGRGWQYF.